Shown below are 5 T cell receptor beta chains from a single sample sequenced in a study of T cells after yellow fever vaccination. TCRdb itself ran the 5' RACE reads through MiXCR, one entry per CDR3 protein. The sample lists about 550,000 distinct CDR3 sequences, about 19% occurring once. Sequenced material: PBMCs, taken 15 days after the yellow fever booster vaccination. The origin of the receptors is a man aged 30 to 45 who received the YFV17D yellow fever vaccine.

Remarks on this clonotype: The germline gene is not matched at one end of the junction; a read error may be the cause. The chain links TRBV7-9 to TRBJ2-3, with TRBD1 as a possible D gene (6 bases). Germline V lookup: CDR1 SEHNR, CDR2 FQNEAQ (reference sequence). CDR3 length: 16 amino acids. The CDR3 nucleotides read TGTGCCAGCAGCCTACAGACAGGTTCAAGCCCAGATTCGCAGTATTTT. Its translation is CASSLQTGSSPDSQYF.

The table lists this clonotype with a few counts. V is TRBV7-2 and J is TRBJ1-3; TRBD1 agrees at 8 bases. Germline lookup yields CDR1 SGHTA and CDR2 FQGNSA. The V segment lost 5 bases and the J segment 0 bases; nucleotides outside the gene matches: 3. The CDR3 runs to 15 residues. The CDR3 sequence: CASSRDRLSGNTIYF. As DNA, the CDR3 is TGTGCCAGCAGCCGGGACAGGCTCTCTGGAAACACCATATATTTT.

This clonotype was seen a handful of times. This rearrangement joins TRBV29-1 to TRBJ1-1, with D perhaps TRBD1 (5 bases). The CDR3 covers 14 residues. With 5 bases removed from V and 0 bases from J, the gap between germline ends came to 13 bases. The germline V gene has CDR1 SQVTM and CDR2 ANQGSEA. This CDR3 is CSVPGNWVNTEAFF. The CDR3 DNA reads TGCAGCGTTCCAGGGAACTGGGTGAACACTGAAGCTTTCTTT.

The V gene is TRBV27, the J gene TRBJ2-7; 11 positions agree with TRBD2. The V segment lost 5 bases and the J segment 3 bases; nucleotides outside the gene matches: 6. The CDR3 spans 15 residues. Germline-derived CDR1 and CDR2 are MNHEY and SMNVEV (reference sequence). The CDR3, as DNA: TGTGCCAGCAGTGGGACTAGCGGACTCGACTACGAGCAGTACTTC. Translation gives CASSGTSGLDYEQYF.

This chain links TRBV29-1 with TRBJ2-7, with TRBD2 matching 12 bases. Germline V CDR1 and CDR2: SQVTM, ANQGSEA. CDR3 size: 16 residues. J was trimmed by 0 bases and V by 4 bases; bases with no gene match: 7. The CDR3 here is CSVGGGLAGNSYEQYF. In DNA, the CDR3 is TGCAGCGTTGGGGGGGGACTAGCGGGCAACTCCTACGAGCAGTACTTC.